The 21 T cell receptor beta chains listed next were all sequenced from one sample in a study of T cells in Graves' hyperthyroidism and ophthalmopathy. The source material, RNA transcripts, was used to amplify TCR beta CDR3 regions. Carried out on the TCR CDR3, a first-round RT-PCR used the HTBI primer set. MiXCR was run by TCRdb on the multiplex PCR reads, yielding one entry per CDR3 protein. The sample lists fewer than 800,000 distinct CDR3 sequences, about a sixth occurring once. Sequencing input: blood. These receptors were taken from a man aged 18 to 30 with Graves' hyperthyroidism.

This clonotype turned up a few times. The rearrangement uses TRBV13 and TRBJ2-1, with 10 bases that match TRBD1. Trimming at V came to 5 bases and at J to 0 bases, leaving 13 bases not matched to a gene. The CDR3 contains 19 residues. The germline V gene encodes CDR1 PRHDT and CDR2 FYEKMQ (reference sequence). For the CDR3, the DNA is TGTGCCAGCAGCCTCTTGACAGGGGGCCTACACGGCTCCTACAATGAGCAGTTCTTC. Translated, it gives CASSLLTGGLHGSYNEQFF.

Ten or more counts support this clonotype. This rearrangement joins TRBV20-1 to TRBJ2-5, with 9 bases lining up with TRBD2. J lost 4 bases, V lost 4 bases, and 10 bases had no gene match. Germline lookup yields CDR1 DFQATT and CDR2 SNEGSKA (reference sequence). CDR3 size: 15 residues. The CDR3 DNA is TGCAGTGCTACCCCTACGCGGGAGGGTGGAGAGACCCAGTACTTC. Translating gives CSATPTREGGETQYF.

This clonotype was picked up many times. This chain connects TRBV28 to TRBJ2-5; D remains unclear. The CDR3 runs to 11 residues. V gave up 8 bases and J gave up 5 bases, with 9 bases separating them. The germline CDR1 and CDR2 sequences are MDHEN and SYDVKM. CDR3 protein: CASRQSETQYF. The DNA for the CDR3 is TGTGCCAGCCGTCAATCGGAGACCCAGTACTTC.

J is TRBJ1-3 and V is TRBV27; 7 nucleotides match TRBD1. V was clipped by 6 bases and J by 1 base; unmatched bases: 6. The CDR3 has 15 residues. Germline V gives CDR1 MNHEY, CDR2 SMNVEV (reference sequence). In nucleotides, the CDR3 is TGTGCCAGCAGCCCCCGGGGACAGTCTGGAAACACCATATATTTT. Amino acids: CASSPRGQSGNTIYF.

In this sample, this clonotype turned up a few times. V is TRBV19 and J is TRBJ1-4; TRBD1 matches at 8 bases. Germline-derived CDR1 and CDR2 are LNHDA and SQIVND (reference sequence). The CDR3 is made up of 12 amino acids. V lost 9 bases, J lost 5 bases, and 2 bases stayed unmatched. The CDR3 reads CASNRGNEKLFF. CDR3 coding DNA: TGTGCCAGCAACAGGGGGAATGAAAAACTGTTTTTT. Full variable domain (missing parts from reference TRBV19 and TRBJ1-4): DGGITQSPKYLFRKEGQNVTLSCEQNLNHDAMYWYRQDPGQGLRLIYYSQIVNDFQKGDIAEGYSVSREKKESFPLTVTSAQKNPTAFYLCASNRGNEKLFFGSGTQLSVL.

At least ten counts were recorded for this clonotype. The chain employs TRBV11-3 and TRBJ2-2, with a weak D call TRBD2 (6 bases). The CDR3 is 13 residues long. Trimming stripped 6 bases from V and 7 bases from J, with 12 bases between. In germline, CDR1 is SGHNT, CDR2 YENEEA. CDR3 bases: TGTGCCAGCAGGGGGGGACGGAACGGGGAGCTGTTTTTT. Amino acid sequence: CASRGGRNGELFF.

This clonotype was detected ten times or more. The J gene is TRBJ1-1, the V gene TRBV7-8; TRBD1 is a possible D gene (5 bases). V was cut by 6 bases and J by 2 bases, with 10 bases left in between. The CDR3 is 13 amino acids. Germline CDR1 and CDR2: SGHVS and FQNEAQ. The CDR3 reads CASRWGLNTEAFF. The CDR3 bases are TGTGCCAGCAGATGGGGACTAAACACTGAAGCTTTCTTT.

The chain recombines TRBV2 with TRBJ1-5; 8 bases map to TRBD1. V gave up 2 bases and J gave up 2 bases; unmatched junction bases: 2. There are 15 residues in the CDR3. The germline V gene encodes CDR1 SNHLY and CDR2 FYNNEI. The CDR3 reads CASSERTGRNQPQHF. The CDR3 nucleotides read TGTGCCAGCAGTGAACGGACAGGGCGCAATCAGCCCCAGCATTTT.

The rearrangement joins TRBV20-1 to TRBJ2-3; 16 bases match TRBD2. V trimming: 5 bases; J trimming: 2 bases; junction bases outside the gene matches: 4. The CDR3 runs 16 residues. Germline assignment: CDR1 DFQATT and CDR2 SNEGSKA (reference sequence). CDR3 sequence: CSALGLAGGTTDTQYF. The DNA for the CDR3 is TGCAGTGCTTTGGGACTAGCGGGAGGGACCACAGATACGCAGTATTTT.

V is TRBV7-2 and J is TRBJ1-1, with D possibly matching TRBD1 (6 bases). The germline gives CDR1 SGHTA, CDR2 FQGNSA. The CDR3 has 14 amino acids. The V end was cut by 6 bases, the J end by 1 base, with 12 bases between. The CDR3 coding sequence is TGTGCCAGCAGGAGAAGGACAGCGAACACTGAAGCTTTCTTT. This translates into CASRRRTANTEAFF.

At least ten counts were recorded for this clonotype. The rearrangement links TRBV2 to TRBJ2-3, with 10 bases that match TRBD1. The CDR3 runs 15 residues. Per germline, CDR1 SNHLY and CDR2 FYNNEI. V shed 5 bases, J shed 2 bases, and the junction held 4 bases outside the gene matches. CDR3 sequence reads: CASSPGQGNTDTQYF. The CDR3, as DNA: TGTGCCAGCAGTCCGGGACAGGGGAACACAGATACGCAGTATTTT. Together with reference TRBV2 and TRBJ2-3, the CDR3 gives the full variable domain: EPEVTQTPSHQVTQMGQEVILRCVPISNHLYFYWYRQILGQKVEFLVSFYNNEISEKSEIFDDQFSVERPDGSNFTLKIRSTKLEDSAMYFCASSPGQGNTDTQYFGPGTRLTVL.

This clonotype was seen at least ten times. V is TRBV7-8 and J is TRBJ2-3; TRBD2 might be the D (5 bases). Germline V CDR1 and CDR2: SGHVS, FQNEAQ. The V end lost 4 bases, the J end lost 3 bases, and 20 bases lay between the germline ends. The CDR3 runs 17 residues. CDR3 region: CASSSPVTLWETDTQYF. Here the CDR3 DNA reads TGTGCCAGCAGCTCCCCGGTTACACTCTGGGAGACAGATACGCAGTATTTT.

This clonotype was counted between two and nine times. The chain recombines TRBV5-1 with TRBJ2-2; D is uncertain. V shed 3 bases and J shed 10 bases, with 16 bases lying between them. The CDR3 is 14 amino acids. Germline CDR1 and CDR2: SGHRS and YFSETQ. The CDR3 nucleotides read TGCGCCAGCAGCTCCCGTCCGGACCACCCGGAGCTGTTTTTT. It is translated as CASSSRPDHPELFF.

The rearrangement joins TRBV19 to TRBJ1-1; D is possibly TRBD1 (5 bases). Trimming cost V 5 bases and J 0 bases, with 13 bases left between them. The CDR3 runs to 15 residues. The germline CDR1 and CDR2 sequences are LNHDA and SQIVND (reference sequence). This CDR3 is CASSRQGFMNTEAFF. CDR3 coding DNA: TGTGCCAGTAGTCGTCAGGGATTCATGAACACTGAAGCTTTCTTT.

This clonotype occurred many times. The V and J genes are TRBV27 and TRBJ2-1; D possibly corresponds to TRBD1 (6 bases). Germline assignment: CDR1 MNHEY and CDR2 SMNVEV (reference sequence). The V end lost 5 bases, the J end lost 5 bases, and 19 bases lay between the germline ends. The CDR3 has 16 residues. The CDR3 spells CASSRTGTLNDNEQFF. CDR3 sequence (DNA): TGTGCCAGCAGTCGGACCGGGACATTAAACGACAATGAGCAGTTCTTC.

The chain carries TRBV6-1 and TRBJ2-6, with no clear D. Germline CDR1 reads MNHNS; CDR2 reads SASEGT. V lost 6 bases, J lost 2 bases, and 8 bases lay in between. This CDR3 has 14 residues. CDR3 sequence reads: CASRMATGANVLTF. The CDR3 DNA reads TGTGCCAGCAGGATGGCCACTGGGGCCAACGTCCTGACTTTC.

This clonotype has a count of ten or more. The chain links TRBV12-3 or TRBV12-4 to TRBJ2-1; 10 nucleotides line up with TRBD1. With 6 bases clipped from V and 1 base from J, the junction kept 3 bases outside the gene matches. This CDR3 has 15 amino acids. The CDR3: CASRGTGASYNEQFF. The CDR3 coding sequence is TGTGCCAGCAGGGGGACAGGGGCTTCCTACAATGAGCAGTTCTTC.

The chain couples TRBV3-1 to TRBJ2-3; 10 bases are shared with TRBD1. CDR1 is LGHDT and CDR2 is YNNKEL in the germline V gene (reference sequence). This CDR3 comprises 17 residues. Germline trimming cut 0 bases from V and 4 bases from J; bases unmatched to any gene: 7. The CDR3 region is CASSQDGRTGGSDTQYF. For the CDR3, the DNA is TGTGCCAGCAGCCAAGACGGTAGGACAGGGGGATCAGATACGCAGTATTTT.

This chain joins TRBV29-1 and TRBJ2-6; a possible D gene is TRBD1 (5 bases). From germline, CDR1 is SQVTM and CDR2 ANQGSEA. The CDR3 totals 14 residues. Between the trimmed V and J ends, which lost 7 bases and 1 base, there was a span of 11 bases. The CDR3: CSAETVSGANVLTF. The DNA for the CDR3 is TGCAGCGCTGAGACAGTGTCTGGGGCCAACGTCCTGACTTTC.

In its sample, this clonotype was seen many times. The rearrangement uses TRBV20-1 and TRBJ2-7; TRBD1 matches at 9 bases. The V segment lost 3 bases and the J segment 0 bases; nucleotides outside the gene matches: 3. This CDR3 contains 14 residues. CDR1 DFQATT and CDR2 SNEGSKA come from the germline V gene (reference sequence). CDR3 nucleotides: TGCAGTGCTAGCGGACAGGGGATCTCCTACGAGCAGTACTTC. As protein: CSASGQGISYEQYF.

This clonotype came up many times. The chain has TRBV28 and TRBJ2-1; 12 bases fit TRBD2. After removal of 2 bases from V and 9 bases from J, the junction contained 5 bases not matched to a gene. CDR1 and CDR2 from the germline V gene are MDHEN and SYDVKM. CDR3 length: 15 residues. The CDR3 DNA reads as TGTGCCAGCAGTTTACTAGCGGGAGGGCCTGGTGAGCAGTTCTTC. Translation: CASSLLAGGPGEQFF.